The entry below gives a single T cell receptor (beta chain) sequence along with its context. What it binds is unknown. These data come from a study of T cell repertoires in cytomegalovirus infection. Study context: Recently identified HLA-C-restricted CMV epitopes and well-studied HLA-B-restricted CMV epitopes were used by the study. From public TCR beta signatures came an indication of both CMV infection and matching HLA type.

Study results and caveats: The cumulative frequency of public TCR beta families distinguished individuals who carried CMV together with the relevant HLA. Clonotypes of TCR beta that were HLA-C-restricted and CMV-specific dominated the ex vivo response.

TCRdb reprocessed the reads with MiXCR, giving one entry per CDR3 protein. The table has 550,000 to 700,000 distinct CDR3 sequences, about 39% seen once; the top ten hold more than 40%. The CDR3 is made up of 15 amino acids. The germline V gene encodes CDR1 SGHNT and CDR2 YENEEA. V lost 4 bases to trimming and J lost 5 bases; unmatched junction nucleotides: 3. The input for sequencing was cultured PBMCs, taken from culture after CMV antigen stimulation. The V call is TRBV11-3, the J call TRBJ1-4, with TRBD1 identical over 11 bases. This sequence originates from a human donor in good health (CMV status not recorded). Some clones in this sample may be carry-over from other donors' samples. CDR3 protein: CASSYRDRGNEKLFF. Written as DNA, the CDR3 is TGTGCCAGCAGCTACCGGGACAGGGGGAATGAAAAACTGTTTTTT.